This passage covers 11 T cell receptor beta chains from one sample sequenced in a study of control samples from healthy donors and cancer patients. Generated by immunoSEQ multiplex PCR, the TCRdb table keeps only in-frame clones and is missing some. Here the sample spans about 75,000 clones, approximately 88% being singletons. The sequencing sample was made of blood. The source is a middle-aged man in good health.

The chain combines TRBV27 with TRBJ2-1; TRBD2 matches at 8 bases. The ends lost 4 bases at V and 5 bases at J; junction bases unmatched: 7. Germline lookup yields CDR1 MNHEY and CDR2 SMNVEV (reference sequence). This CDR3 spans 15 amino acids. In nucleotides, the CDR3 is TGTGCCAGCAGTTCAGCGGGAGAGCCCAACAATGAGCAGTTCTTC. Its translation is CASSSAGEPNNEQFF.

The gene calls are TRBV11-2 and TRBJ1-1; perhaps TRBD1 as D (6 bases). The CDR3 contains 13 residues. Germline lookup yields CDR1 SGHAT and CDR2 FQNNGV. Trimming stripped 3 bases from V and 4 bases from J, with 9 bases between. DNA for the CDR3: TGTGCCAGCAGCTTCGGGACATTCACTGAAGCTTTCTTT. This gives the protein CASSFGTFTEAFF.

The rearrangement uses TRBV7-2 and TRBJ1-1, with a tentative D call TRBD1 (5 bases). There are 14 residues in the CDR3. The germline V gene has CDR1 SGHTA and CDR2 FQGNSA. Trimming left V 7 bases short and J 1 base short, with 13 bases between. The CDR3 nucleotides read TGTGCCAGCACCCTGAGGAGGGGGAACACTGAAGCTTTCTTT. Translating gives CASTLRRGNTEAFF. The full variable domain, in which reference TRBV7-2 and TRBJ1-1 provide the parts outside the CDR3, is GAGVSQSPSNKVTEKGKDVELRCDPISGHTALYWYRQSLGQGLEFLIYFQGNSAPDKSGLPSDRFSAERTGGSVSTLTIQRTQQEDSAVYLCASTLRRGNTEAFFGQGTRLTVV.

The chain links TRBV24-1 to TRBJ2-2; TRBD2 agrees at 7 bases. Trimming cost V 9 bases and J 3 bases; bases outside gene matches: 0. The V gene's germline CDR1 is KGHDR and CDR2 SFDVKD. The CDR3 length is 12 residues. CDR3 bases: TGTGCCACCGGGGGGGACACCGGGGAGCTGTTTTTT. The encoded protein is CATGGDTGELFF.

This clone occurred once. In DNA, the CDR3 is TGTGCCAGCAGTTACTCGATCGGGGGAGAAGCTTTCTTT. Residues: CASSYSIGGEAFF. V and J are TRBV6-5 and TRBJ1-1; weak D call: TRBD1 (5 bases). The V end was cut by 0 bases, the J end by 8 bases, with 10 bases between. Germline V lookup: CDR1 MNHEY, CDR2 SVGAGI. The CDR3 totals 13 residues.

Note on this clone: Other DNA sequences of this sample code for an identical CDR3. The rearrangement uses TRBV14 and TRBJ1-1; tentative D call: TRBD1 (5 bases). Between the trimmed V and J ends, which lost 0 bases and 0 bases, there was a span of 11 bases. The CDR3 has 16 residues. From germline, CDR1 is SGHDN and CDR2 FVKESK. The DNA of the CDR3 is TGTGCCAGCAGCCAAGATATAGGACACCTGAACACTGAAGCTTTCTTT. This sequence encodes CASSQDIGHLNTEAFF.

The CDR3 DNA is TGTGCCAGCAGCTTGGTCGCCGTCGGGGACACAGATACGCAGTATTTT. It codes for CASSLVAVGDTDTQYF. The chain links TRBV5-6 to TRBJ2-3; perhaps TRBD2 as D (5 bases). This CDR3 region has 16 residues. Trimming stripped 0 bases from V and 2 bases from J, with 13 bases between. Germline-derived CDR1 and CDR2 are SGHDT and YYEEEE.

The CDR3: CSVVTMSSYEQYF. The CDR3 DNA is TGCAGCGTTGTTACCATGAGCTCCTACGAGCAGTACTTC. The chain has TRBV29-1 and TRBJ2-7; D remains ambiguous. Trimming shortened V by 4 bases and J by 0 bases, and 10 bases separated the two germline ends. CDR3 length: 13 amino acids. Germline assignment: CDR1 SQVTM and CDR2 ANQGSEA.

The J gene is TRBJ2-3, the V gene TRBV19, with D uncertain. The CDR3 totals 15 residues. Germline V gives CDR1 LNHDA, CDR2 SQIVND (reference sequence). Trimming stripped 4 bases from V and 2 bases from J, with 13 bases between. As DNA, the CDR3 is TGTGCCAGTAGTAGTCGCGAGAGCCCCACAGATACGCAGTATTTT. As protein: CASSSRESPTDTQYF.

This clone was recorded a few times. The CDR3 nucleotides are TGTGCCAGCAGCATCCGCGGGGCCGGGAGTACTGGCGAGCAGTACTTC. This translates into CASSIRGAGSTGEQYF. The V gene is TRBV7-9, the J gene TRBJ2-7, with D maybe TRBD2 (6 bases). CDR3 length equals 16 residues. Germline V gene data show CDR1 as SEHNR and CDR2 as FQNEAQ (reference sequence). V was cut by 5 bases and J by 6 bases, with 23 bases left in between.

Comment on this clone: The germline gene is not matched at one end of the junction; a read error may be the cause. This chain uses TRBV30 with TRBJ2-7; tentatively, D is TRBD2 (6 bases). Per the germline V gene, CDR1 is GTSNPN and CDR2 is SVGIG (reference sequence). There are 13 residues in the CDR3. The CDR3 bases are TGTGCCTGGAGTGTAACTAGCATCGGCGAGCGGTACTTC. This encodes CAWSVTSIGERYF.